This TCR beta chain originates from a study of regulatory T cells in long-lasting Graves disease listed by TCRdb under 2021. Regarding the study in general: Patients with newly diagnosed Graves' disease had been on antithyroid drugs for under 3 months. The study took place in China and was registered as a clinical trial. A total of approximately 35 samples underwent TCR sequencing: around 13 from persistent and around 20 from newly diagnosed Graves' disease patients. Patients with persistent Graves' disease were compared with patients with newly diagnosed Graves' disease using TCR sequencing and RNA sequencing of peripheral blood.

Library method: multiplex PCR. Sequencing took place on an Illumina HiSeq 4000. CDR3 regions were amplified by Arm-PCR with iRepertoire HTBI primers to construct TCR beta libraries. PCR products were gel purified before sequencing. The published analysis was carried out like this. Gene usage analysis of CDR3 amino acid clonotypes relied on the roughly 60 TRBV and fewer than 15 TRBJ segments identified across samples. Filtered high-quality paired reads were merged into contigs using COPE and FqMerger. BLAST was used to align contigs to IMGT TRBV, TRBD and TRBJ reference genes, and CDR3 was defined according to IMGT. Any clonotype with a frequency above 0.1% was classified as a highly expanded clone. Shannon entropy was used to measure repertoire diversity, and the Gini coefficient was used to measure V-J evenness. Clonotypes shared by more than one individual were considered public. TCRdb reworked the public reads: Q25 trimming with fastp, MiXCR clone assembly, productive beta chains retained. One record per CDR3 amino acid sequence lists the most common genes and DNA. The V and J calls were not made by the authors but by TCRdb's processing. For this sample there are approximately 540,000 distinct CDR3 sequences; 12% appear just once. About 8.3% of the sample is held by the ten biggest clonotypes.

Study-wide conclusions, independent of this receptor: The small sample size was acknowledged by the authors as a limitation that may reduce accuracy. A larger number of public clonotypes was shared among persistent patients (more than 2,500) than among newly diagnosed patients (approximately 930). Only peripheral blood was studied, because thyroid tissue, the primary lesion, was inaccessible. Persistent Graves' disease patients showed lower TCR Shannon entropy and fewer highly expanded clones than newly diagnosed patients, suggesting clonal expansion. Only the TCR beta chain was sequenced and analyzed. TRBV28, TRBJ1-2 and TRBJ2-5 were preferentially used in persistent disease, while TRBV20-1 and TRBJ2-1 were favored in newly diagnosed disease.

In its sample, this clonotype was seen a few times. Its recognized antigen is unknown. The record has no base qualities; no much larger clone is one base away. In the germline V gene, CDR1 corresponds to KGHDR and CDR2 to SFDVKD. The CDR3 sequence holds 14 residues, the cysteine and phenylalanine included. The sequence is cut down to CDR3 DNA, 42 bases in frame from base 1. Deletion took 0 bases off V and 5 bases off J, with a span of 6 bases between the germline ends. The sample's time point, from its label and the paper: newly diagnosed GD, antithyroid drugs for less than 3 months. RNA was extracted from PBMCs in TRIzol for both TCR sequencing and RNA sequencing. The diagnosis of Graves' disease was made according to American Thyroid Association guidelines. Patients for the study were recruited at an endocrinology department in Xi'an, China. Each patient gave approximately 10 milliliters of peripheral blood, collected in an EDTA anticoagulant tube. PBMCs were isolated by Ficoll Paque Plus density gradient separation without further T cell sorting. An Agilent 2100 Bioanalyzer and agarose gel were used to check RNA quality, while a NanoDrop 2000 measured RNA concentration.

The same sample was also studied in work on T cells in Graves' hyperthyroidism and ophthalmopathy. Drawing on the second study: A patient counted as having stable Graves' hyperthyroidism if no progression to ophthalmopathy occurred over 18 months of follow-up. The hyperthyroidism patients were between 18 and 65 years old and newly diagnosed, with a disease duration of less than 2 months. Exclusion was applied to patients with uncontrolled infections, other autoimmune diseases, pregnancy or lactation. Diagnoses relied on clinical symptoms, serum thyroxine and TRAb, thyroid ultrasound and orbital computed tomography. For the first round of RT-PCR on the TCR CDR3, the HTBI primer set was used together with the Qiagen OneStep RT-PCR kit. Most expanded thyroid clonotypes (frequency above 0.001) were also detected in blood, suggesting blood repertoires may reflect thyroid immune responses. In cross-validation, a model built on a 13 V-J signature told ophthalmopathy apart from stable hyperthyroidism with roughly 87% sensitivity and roughly 81% specificity, and in testing the same model reached 80%/75%. In validation, the model predicted progression to ophthalmopathy with roughly 66% sensitivity and 72.22% specificity, a median of 6.5 months before onset. A discovery cohort of about 96 patients, 43 with Graves' ophthalmopathy and approximately 55 with stable Graves' hyperthyroidism, was used to find distinguishing TCR V-J signatures. An independent validation cohort of 18 to 20 hyperthyroidism patients and 17 patients who later progressed to ophthalmopathy tested prospective prediction of ophthalmopathy. The 100 or so discovery patients were randomly divided into training and test sets at a 7:3 ratio. The study also compared thyroid tissue and blood T-cell repertoires from 5 to 7 Graves' hyperthyroidism patients. Following sampling, methimazole starting at 30 mg daily was given to hyperthyroidism patients, and high-dose intravenous methylprednisolone was given to ophthalmopathy patients. Libraries were constructed in a second round of multiplex PCR, after which size selection and purification were performed. Sequencing of the libraries was done on an Illumina HiSeq2000 using paired-end 100 bp reads. SOAPnuke was used to process the raw data, throwing out any read that contained adapters or uncalled bases, had a mean Phred below 15, or lacked an exact constant-primer or identifier match. COPE v1.2.5 was used to merge the high-quality paired reads, and each unique nucleotide sequence was defined as a clonotype. MiTCR v1.1 was used to align clonotypes to the IMGT TRBV, TRBD and TRBJ reference segments. Only V-J combinations with frequency above 0.0001, covering about 99% of repertoires, were analysed. The TCS score was defined as F50 (clonal expansion) divided by E x V (chaos), with BLOSUM62-based TCRdist calculated between CDR3 peptides within each V-J. Welch's t-statistics and random forest reduced around 510 V-J features to around 14, which were used in a naive Bayes classifier (R e1071). No statistical method was used to set the sample size in advance, and investigators knew the group allocation. TCR Vbeta CDR3 sequencing of 135 peripheral blood samples (over 40 ophthalmopathy, about 74 hyperthyroidism and roughly 17 progressor patients) is reported in the paper.

Sequences were derived from peripheral blood mononuclear cells (PBMCs), sampled at new diagnosis, from a patient treated with antithyroid drugs. This receptor was taken from a woman aged 25 to 39 with Graves disease. Donor details come from another sample of the same person, matched by shared clones. The sequence is built from TRBV24-1 and TRBJ2-2; the D segment cannot be called with confidence. At the DNA level, the sequence is TGTGCCACCAGTGATTTGCAGACTACCGGGGAGCTGTTTTTT. Translated, it reads CATSDLQTTGELFF.